This T cell receptor (beta chain) appears in the sequencing data of a study of blood T cells in healthy people across ages. On the study more broadly: When template switching was applied, about one barcoded beta molecule was captured per two T cells.

Sample-barcoded 5' priming and a J-beta primer mix drove a second PCR of roughly 6 to 12 cycles. Each cDNA molecule carried a tag from a template-switch adaptor that contained 12 random nucleotides. Via MiXCR, TCRdb re-called the 5' RACE reads, giving one row per CDR3 protein. Here the sample spans 1,100,000 or so distinct CDR3 sequences, over 35% being singletons. The sample, about 9.7 milliliters of peripheral blood, was drawn from each donor. J gave up 10 bases and V 5 bases, and 8 bases lay outside the gene matches. CDR1 and CDR2 from the germline V gene are SNHLY and FYNNEI. CDR3 length: 12 residues.

This chain uses TRBV2 with TRBJ2-7, with 7 bases that match TRBD1. The material sequenced was blood. This TCR was sampled from a woman aged 55-70 years in good health. The CDR3 region is CASSLRQGDQYF. CDR3 DNA sequence: TGTGCCAGCAGTTTAAGACAGGGTGACCAGTACTTC.